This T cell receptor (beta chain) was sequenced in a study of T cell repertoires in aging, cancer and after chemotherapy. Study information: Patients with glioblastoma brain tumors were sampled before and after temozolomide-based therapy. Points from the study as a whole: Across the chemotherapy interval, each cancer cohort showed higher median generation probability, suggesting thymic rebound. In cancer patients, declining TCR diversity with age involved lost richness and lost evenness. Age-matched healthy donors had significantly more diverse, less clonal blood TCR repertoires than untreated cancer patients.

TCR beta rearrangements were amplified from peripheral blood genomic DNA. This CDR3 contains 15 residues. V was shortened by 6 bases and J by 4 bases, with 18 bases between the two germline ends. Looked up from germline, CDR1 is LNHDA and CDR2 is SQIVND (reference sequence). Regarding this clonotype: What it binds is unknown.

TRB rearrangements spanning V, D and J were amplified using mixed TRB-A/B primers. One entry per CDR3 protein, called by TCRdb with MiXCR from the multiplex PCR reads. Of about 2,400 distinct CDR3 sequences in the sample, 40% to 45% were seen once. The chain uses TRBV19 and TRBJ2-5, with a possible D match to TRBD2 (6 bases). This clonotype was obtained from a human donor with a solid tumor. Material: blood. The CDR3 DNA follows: TGTGCCAGTAGCGGGGGACCGAGCCGTCGAGAGACCCAGTACTTC. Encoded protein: CASSGGPSRRETQYF.